This T cell receptor beta chain was sequenced for a study of brain T cells in children with intractable seizures. This clone is a singleton in its sample. Antigen: not known. Study results and caveats: Only CDR3 sequence similarity suggested viral specificity, without known HCMV serostatus.

Patients received at least one anti-epileptic drug before surgery. Germline V lookup: CDR1 SGHAT, CDR2 FQNNGV. V was clipped by 5 bases and J by 5 bases, with 21 bases between them. CDR3 size: 16 residues. Data came from immunoSEQ multiplex PCR; TCRdb stores just in-frame clones and leaves some out. The sample lists 110,000 or so clones; 85% to 95% were seen once. This material consisted of peripheral blood, taken at surgery. The J gene is TRBJ2-5, the V gene TRBV11-2; perhaps D is TRBD1 or TRBD2 (6 bases each). This receptor was taken from a boy younger than two with hemimegalencephaly and intractable seizures. CDR3 nucleotides: TGTGCCAGCAGCCGCCTATGGGCGAGAGGGGGGGAGACCCAGTACTTC. Amino acid sequence: CASSRLWARGGETQYF.